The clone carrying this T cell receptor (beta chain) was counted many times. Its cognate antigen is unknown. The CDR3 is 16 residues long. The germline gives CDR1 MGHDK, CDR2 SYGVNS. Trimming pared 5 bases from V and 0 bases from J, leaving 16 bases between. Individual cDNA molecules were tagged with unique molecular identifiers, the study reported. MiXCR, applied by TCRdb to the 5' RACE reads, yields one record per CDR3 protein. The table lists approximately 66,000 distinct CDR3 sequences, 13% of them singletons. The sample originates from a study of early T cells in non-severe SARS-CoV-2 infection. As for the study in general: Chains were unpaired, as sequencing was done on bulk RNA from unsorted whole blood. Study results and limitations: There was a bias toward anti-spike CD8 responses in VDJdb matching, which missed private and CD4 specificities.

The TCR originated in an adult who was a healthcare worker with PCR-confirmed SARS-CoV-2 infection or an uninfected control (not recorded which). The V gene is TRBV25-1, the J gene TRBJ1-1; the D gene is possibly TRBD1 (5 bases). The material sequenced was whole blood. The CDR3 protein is CASSPIGNRLNTEAFF. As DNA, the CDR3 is TGTGCCAGCAGTCCCATAGGGAACAGGTTGAACACTGAAGCTTTCTTT.